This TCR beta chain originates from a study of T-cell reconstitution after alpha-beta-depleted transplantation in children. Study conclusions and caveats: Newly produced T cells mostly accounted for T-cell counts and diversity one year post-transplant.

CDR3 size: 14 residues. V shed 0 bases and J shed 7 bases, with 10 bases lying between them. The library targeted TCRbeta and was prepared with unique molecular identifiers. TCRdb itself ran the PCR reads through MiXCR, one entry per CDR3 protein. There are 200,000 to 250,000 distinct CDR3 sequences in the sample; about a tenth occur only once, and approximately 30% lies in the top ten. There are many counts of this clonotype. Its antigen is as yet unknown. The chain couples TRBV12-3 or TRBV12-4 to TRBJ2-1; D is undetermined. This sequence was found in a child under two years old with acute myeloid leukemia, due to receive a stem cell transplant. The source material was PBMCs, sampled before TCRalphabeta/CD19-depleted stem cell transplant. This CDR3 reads CASSLAPRPNEQFF. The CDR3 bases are TGTGCCAGCAGTTTAGCGCCTAGGCCTAATGAGCAGTTCTTC.